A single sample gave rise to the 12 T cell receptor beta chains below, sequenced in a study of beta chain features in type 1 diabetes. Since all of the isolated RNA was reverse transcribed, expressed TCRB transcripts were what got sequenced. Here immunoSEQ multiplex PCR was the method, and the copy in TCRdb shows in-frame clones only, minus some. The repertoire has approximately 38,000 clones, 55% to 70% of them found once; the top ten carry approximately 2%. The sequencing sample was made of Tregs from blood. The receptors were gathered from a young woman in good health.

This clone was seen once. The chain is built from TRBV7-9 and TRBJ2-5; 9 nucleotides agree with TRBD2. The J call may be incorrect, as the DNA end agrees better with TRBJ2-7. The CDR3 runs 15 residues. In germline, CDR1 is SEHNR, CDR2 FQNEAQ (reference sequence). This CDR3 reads CASSLGGRGTYEQYF. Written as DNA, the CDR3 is TGTGCCAGCAGCTTAGGCGGGAGGGGGACCTACGAGCAGTACTTC.

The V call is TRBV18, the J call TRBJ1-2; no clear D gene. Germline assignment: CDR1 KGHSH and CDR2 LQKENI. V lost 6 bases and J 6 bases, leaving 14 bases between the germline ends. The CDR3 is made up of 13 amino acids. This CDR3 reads CASSRLQEDGYTF. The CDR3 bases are TGTGCCAGCTCGAGGCTCCAAGAGGATGGCTACACCTTC.

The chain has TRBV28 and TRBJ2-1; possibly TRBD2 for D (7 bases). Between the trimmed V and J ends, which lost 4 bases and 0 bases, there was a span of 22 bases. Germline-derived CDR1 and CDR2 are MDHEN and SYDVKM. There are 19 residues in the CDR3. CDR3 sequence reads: CASSSSSGGGLSSYNEQFF. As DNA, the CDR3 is TGTGCCAGCAGTTCATCTAGTGGGGGGGGCCTGAGCTCCTACAATGAGCAGTTCTTC.

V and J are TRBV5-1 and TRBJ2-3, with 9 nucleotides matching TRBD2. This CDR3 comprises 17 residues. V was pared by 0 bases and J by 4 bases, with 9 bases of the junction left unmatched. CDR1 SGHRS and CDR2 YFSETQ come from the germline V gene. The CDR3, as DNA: TGCGCCAGCAGCTTGGGTTTTGCGGGAGGGCCGGCAGATACGCAGTATTTT. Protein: CASSLGFAGGPADTQYF.

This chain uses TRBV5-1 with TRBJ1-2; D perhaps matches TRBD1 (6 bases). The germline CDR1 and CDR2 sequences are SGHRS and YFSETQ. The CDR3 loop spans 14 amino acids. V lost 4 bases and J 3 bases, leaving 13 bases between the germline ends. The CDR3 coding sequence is TGCGCCAGCAGCGGATTGACAGGAGACTATGGCTACACCTTC. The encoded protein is CASSGLTGDYGYTF. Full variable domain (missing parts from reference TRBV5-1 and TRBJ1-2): KAGVTQTPRYLIKTRGQQVTLSCSPISGHRSVSWYQQTPGQGLQFLFEYFSETQRNKGNFPGRFSGRQFSNSRSEMNVSTLELGDSALYLCASSGLTGDYGYTFGSGTRLTVV.

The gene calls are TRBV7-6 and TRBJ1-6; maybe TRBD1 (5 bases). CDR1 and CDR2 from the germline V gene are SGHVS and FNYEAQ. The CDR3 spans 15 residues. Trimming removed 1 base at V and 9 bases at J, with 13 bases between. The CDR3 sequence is CASSLVRGGSSPLHF. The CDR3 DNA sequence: TGTGCCAGCAGCTTAGTTCGGGGCGGGAGTTCACCCCTCCACTTT.

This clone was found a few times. CDR3 in amino acids: CASSGAGGTYEQYF. The CDR3 DNA sequence: TGTGCCAGCAGTGGAGCTGGGGGGACCTACGAGCAGTACTTC. This chain connects TRBV28 to TRBJ2-7, with D possibly being TRBD2 (6 bases). The ends were cut back, 5 bases at V and 2 bases at J, with 13 bases in the middle. Germline V gene data show CDR1 as MDHEN and CDR2 as SYDVKM. CDR3 length equals 14 residues. Looking up the rest from reference TRBV28 and TRBJ2-7 gives the full variable domain: DVKVTQSSRYLVKRTGEKVFLECVQDMDHENMFWYRQDPGLGLRLIYFSYDVKMKEKGDIPEGYSVSREKKERFSLILESASTNQTSMYLCASSGAGGTYEQYFGPGTRLTVT.

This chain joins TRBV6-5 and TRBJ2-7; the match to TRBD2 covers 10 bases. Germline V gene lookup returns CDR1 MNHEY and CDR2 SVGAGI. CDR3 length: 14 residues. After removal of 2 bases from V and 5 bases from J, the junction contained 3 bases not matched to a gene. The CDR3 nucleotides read TGTGCCAGCAGTTACGCTAGCGGGAGTGACGAGCAGTACTTC. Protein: CASSYASGSDEQYF.

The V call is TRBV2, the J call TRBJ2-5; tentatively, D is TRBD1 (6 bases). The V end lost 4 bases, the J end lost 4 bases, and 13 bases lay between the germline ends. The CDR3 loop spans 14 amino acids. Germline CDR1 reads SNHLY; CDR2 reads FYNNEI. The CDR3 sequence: CASSGDLGGETQYF. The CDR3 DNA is TGTGCCAGCAGTGGGGACCTAGGGGGAGAGACCCAGTACTTC.

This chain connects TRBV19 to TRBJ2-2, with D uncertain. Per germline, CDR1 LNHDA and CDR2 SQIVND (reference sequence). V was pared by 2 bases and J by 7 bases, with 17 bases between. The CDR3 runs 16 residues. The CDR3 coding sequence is TGTGCCAGTAGTATACCCTTACTTCCATCGGGCGGGGAGCTGTTTTTT. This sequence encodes CASSIPLLPSGGELFF.

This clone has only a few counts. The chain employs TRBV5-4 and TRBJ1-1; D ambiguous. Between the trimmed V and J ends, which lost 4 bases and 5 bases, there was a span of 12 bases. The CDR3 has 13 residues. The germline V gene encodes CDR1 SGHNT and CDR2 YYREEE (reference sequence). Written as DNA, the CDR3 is TGTGCCAGCAGCCACCCCCTATGGACTGAAGCTTTCTTT. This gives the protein CASSHPLWTEAFF.

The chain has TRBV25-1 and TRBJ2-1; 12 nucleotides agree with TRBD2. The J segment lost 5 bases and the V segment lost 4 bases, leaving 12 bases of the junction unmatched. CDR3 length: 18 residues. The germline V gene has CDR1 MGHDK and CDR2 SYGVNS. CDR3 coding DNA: TGTGCCAGCAGTGCATTCTCCGGACTAGCGGGGCTACACAATGAGCAGTTCTTC. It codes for CASSAFSGLAGLHNEQFF.